Below, 2 T cell receptor beta chains from the same sample are listed, as sequenced in a study of patients and donors after allogeneic stem cell transplantation. Each CDR3 protein gets one entry after TCRdb re-called the RT-PCR reads with MiXCR. The repertoire holds about 74,000 distinct CDR3 sequences, with about 26% as singletons. The sequencing input was blood, either unsorted or a sorted T cell fraction (not recorded which). The receptors shown here come from a human donor who was either an allogeneic HSCT recipient or a stem cell or donor lymphocyte infusion donor (not recorded which). It is not recorded whose cells these are; they may come from a transplant donor.

This clonotype has more than one count but fewer than ten. This sequence joins TRBV20-1 and TRBJ2-7; 9 nucleotides line up with TRBD2. Germline CDR1 and CDR2: DFQATT and SNEGSKA (reference sequence). The CDR3 has 15 residues. The V segment lost 6 bases and the J segment 7 bases; nucleotides outside the gene matches: 16. In nucleotides, the CDR3 is TGCAGTGCCACCCTACTAGCGGGCTACCCTAATGAGCAGTACTTC. Encoded protein: CSATLLAGYPNEQYF.

This clonotype was seen at least ten times. This chain connects TRBV19 to TRBJ1-1, with D possibly matching TRBD1 (5 bases). Trimming stripped 3 bases from V and 3 bases from J, with 14 bases between. Germline V CDR1 and CDR2: LNHDA, SQIVND (reference sequence). The CDR3 runs to 15 residues. The CDR3 nucleotides read TGTGCCAGTAGTATGTTCGCTGGGGGTGACACTGAAGCTTTCTTT. It codes for CASSMFAGGDTEAFF.